This section outlines one TCR beta chain sequence together with its context. Its antigen is not identified. Primers included in the PCR were 60 Vbeta and 13 Jbeta primers. Sequencing was performed with immunoSEQ multiplex PCR; in TCRdb, only in-frame clones are kept and a portion is missing. The table has 150,000 or so clones, approximately 80% seen once; the top ten hold around 3.1%. The source of the sample is a study of cytomegalovirus exposure and HLA in healthy donors. Study-wide results and limits: Specificity for CMV antigens was confirmed in vitro for three of the CMV-associated chains.

Trimming removed 9 bases from V and 0 bases from J, with 17 bases in between. The CDR3 contains 16 residues. Germline V gives CDR1 LNHDA, CDR2 SQIVND (reference sequence). Sequencing input: PBMCs. This chain uses TRBV19 with TRBJ2-2; D remains ambiguous. The origin of this receptor is a woman in her forties or fifties in good health and CMV-seropositive. CDR3 protein: CASSTLTPSNTGELFF. CDR3 nucleotide sequence: TGTGCCAGCTCGACTCTGACCCCATCGAACACCGGGGAGCTGTTTTTT.